Detailed here is one T cell receptor (beta chain). Authors' data handling: For nucleated cells, counts were estimated from reference gene primer amplification. Some clones are missing from TCRdb's copy, which holds only in-frame ones; the method was immunoSEQ multiplex PCR. V and J calls and clone size are copied from that table; D and trimming were computed from the DNA. The sample lists approximately 90,000 clones; approximately 86% were seen once. The data were taken from a study of blood T cell repertoires in COVID-19. Study as a whole: The samples span acute and convalescent COVID-19 from the United States, Italy and Spain. PBMCs, B-cell-depleted T cells, or T cells provided the cDNA or gDNA that made up the material.

The germline gives CDR1 SGHRS, CDR2 YFSETQ. V trimming: 0 bases; J trimming: 2 bases; junction bases outside the gene matches: 3. The CDR3 loop spans 15 amino acids. This receptor was identified in a man at least 80 years old with active or convalescent COVID-19. The sample comprised peripheral blood. The rearrangement uses TRBV5-1 and TRBJ2-7, with 9 bases matching TRBD2. CDR3 bases: TGCGCCAGCAGCTTGGGTAGCGGGGGACCCTACGAGCAGTACTTC. Translating gives CASSLGSGGPYEQYF. Complete variable domain (other parts from reference TRBV5-1 and TRBJ2-7): KAGVTQTPRYLIKTRGQQVTLSCSPISGHRSVSWYQQTPGQGLQFLFEYFSETQRNKGNFPGRFSGRQFSNSRSEMNVSTLELGDSALYLCASSLGSGGPYEQYFGPGTRLTVT.